Following are 4 T cell receptor beta chains from one sample sequenced in a study of post-analysis software for immune sequencing data. General observations from the study: A handful of TRBV segments were more frequent in patients than controls; TRBV5-6, TRBV5-1 and TRBV20-1 belonged to this group.

Their recognized antigens are unknown. TCR beta cDNA libraries had unique molecular identifiers. TCRdb recomputed calls from the PCR reads with MiXCR, one row per CDR3 protein. Of fewer than 850,000 distinct CDR3 sequences listed, 35% to 55% were seen once; the top ten hold roughly 4.5%. Sequenced material: blood. The receptors stem from a girl aged 5-17 years with multiple sclerosis.

This clonotype was observed a few times. V and J are TRBV6-6 and TRBJ2-1; 9 bases fit TRBD2. The CDR3 consists of 16 residues. V was clipped by 2 bases and J by 4 bases; unmatched bases: 6. The germline gives CDR1 MNHNY, CDR2 SVGAGI (reference sequence). The CDR3 is CASSYTTSGRYNEQFF. CDR3 bases: TGTGCCAGCAGTTACACGACTAGCGGAAGGTACAATGAGCAGTTCTTC.

The V gene is TRBV2, the J gene TRBJ2-4; D gene unclear. The assigned J gene may be wrong: the sequence end matches TRBJ2-5 better. The CDR3 runs 11 residues. Germline values: CDR1 SNHLY, CDR2 FYNNEI. DNA of the CDR3: TGTGCCAGCAGACCCAAAGAGACCCAGTACTTC. Protein product: CASRPKETQYF.

V and J are TRBV7-9 and TRBJ2-7; TRBD2 might be the D (6 bases). The length of the CDR3 is 14 residues. Deletions cut 8 bases from V and 6 bases from J, with 20 bases between. CDR1 is SEHNR and CDR2 is FQNEAQ in the germline V gene (reference sequence). DNA of the CDR3: TGTGCCAGCGCCAAATACGGGAGTCTCTTCGAGCAGTACTTC. It yields the protein CASAKYGSLFEQYF.

This chain connects TRBV6-1 to TRBJ2-7, with 9 bases fitting TRBD2. The germline V gene encodes CDR1 MNHNS and CDR2 SASEGT. The junction had 4 bases not matched to a gene; V was cut back by 3 bases and J by 4 bases. The CDR3 spans 14 residues. CDR3 sequence reads: CASSDSGRRYEQYF. The CDR3 DNA follows: TGTGCCAGCAGTGATAGCGGGAGAAGGTACGAGCAGTACTTC.